This T cell receptor beta chain derives from a study of blood T cell repertoires in COVID-19. Germline V gives CDR1 KGHSH, CDR2 LQKENI. The V gene lost 1 base and the J gene lost 0 bases, with 9 bases spanning the gap. The length of the CDR3 is 16 residues. Cohort placement rested on clinical history that participants reported themselves. Produced via immunoSEQ multiplex PCR; TCRdb's table is partial and in-frame only. Found here are approximately 360,000 clones, approximately 89% of them singletons; the top ten hold around 1.9%. This receptor was obtained from a man aged 40-49 years in a cohort exposed to, infected with or recovered from COVID-19 (not recorded which). Sequenced material: PBMCs or T cells enriched from blood (not recorded which). V is TRBV18 and J is TRBJ2-2; perhaps TRBD1 as D (5 bases). DNA of the CDR3: TGTGCCAGCTCACCACAAGGGGATCCGAACACCGGGGAGCTGTTTTTT. Its protein product is CASSPQGDPNTGELFF.